These T cell receptor beta chains were read from a single sample in a study of cytomegalovirus exposure and HLA in healthy donors. Here immunoSEQ multiplex PCR was the method, and the copy in TCRdb shows in-frame clones only, minus some. The sample carries under 150,000 clones, approximately 80% recorded once. Sequenced input: PBMCs. These receptors all stem from a male donor in good health and CMV-seronegative. Each CDR3 is given with its conserved first and last residue. D genes are given only for firm matches. A row's size may be missing; if present it is once, few, many or a size class.

clone size | D gene | J gene | V gene | CDR3 protein | CDR3 DNA
- | - | TRBJ2-7 | TRBV11-2 | CASSLSGLQYF | TGTGCCAGCAGCCTCTCAGGGTTGCAGTACTTC
- | TRBD1 | TRBJ1-2 | TRBV14 | CASSSNRGISYGYTF | TGTGCCAGCAGCTCAAACAGGGGTATTTCCTATGGCTACACCTTC
- | - | TRBJ2-1 | TRBV28 | CASSLDSYNEQFF | TGTGCCAGCAGTTTGGACAGTTACAATGAGCAGTTCTTC
- | - | TRBJ2-3 | TRBV5-1 | CASSLGPGGSTDTQYF | TGCGCCAGCAGCTTGGGCCCCGGAGGGAGCACAGATACGCAGTATTTT
many | TRBD1 | TRBJ2-7 | TRBV5-4 | CASSRGQGAYEQYF | TGTGCCAGCAGCAGAGGACAGGGGGCCTACGAGCAGTACTTC
- | - | TRBJ1-1 | TRBV10-3 | CAIRTGENTEAFF | TGTGCCATCAGGACAGGAGAGAACACTGAAGCTTTCTTT
- | - | TRBJ1-1 | TRBV9 | CASSVDEGPYTEAFF | TGTGCCAGCAGCGTAGACGAGGGCCCCTACACTGAAGCTTTCTTT
few | - | TRBJ1-5 | TRBV4-3 | CASSQDRVSNQPQHF | TGCGCCAGCAGCCAAGACAGGGTATCCAATCAGCCCCAGCATTTT
- | - | TRBJ2-1 | TRBV7-2 | CASSLRTGDEQFF | TGTGCCAGCAGCTTAAGGACTGGAGATGAGCAGTTCTTC
once | TRBD2 | TRBJ2-7 | TRBV7-3 | CASSGLAGDEQYF | TGTGCCAGCAGCGGTCTAGCGGGCGACGAGCAGTACTTC
- | - | TRBJ1-1 | TRBV6-1 | CASSGGGYEAFF | TGTGCCAGCAGTGGAGGAGGGTATGAAGCTTTCTTT
once | - | TRBJ2-7 | TRBV9 | CASSVGTGSSYEQYF | TGTGCCAGCAGCGTGGGAACAGGGAGCTCCTACGAGCAGTACTTC
- | - | TRBJ2-3 | TRBV10-3 | CAIVPGSSTDTQYF | TGTGCCATCGTCCCCGGGTCTAGCACAGATACGCAGTATTTT
- | - | TRBJ1-2 | TRBV30 | CAWSSQGPNYGYTF | TGTGCCTGGAGTTCACAGGGTCCCAACTATGGCTACACCTTC
- | TRBD1 | TRBJ2-1 | TRBV4-1 | CASSPPRDRHYNEQFF | TGCGCCAGCAGCCCACCGAGGGACAGGCACTACAATGAGCAGTTCTTC
- | TRBD1 | TRBJ2-3 | TRBV4-1 | CASSHRQGSRDTQYF | TGCGCCAGCAGCCATCGACAGGGAAGTCGAGATACGCAGTATTTT
- | TRBD2 | TRBJ2-1 | TRBV7-3 | CASSLRPSGRGNEQFF | TGTGCCAGCAGCTTACGTCCTAGCGGGAGGGGCAATGAGCAGTTCTTC
- | - | TRBJ2-7 | TRBV19 | CASEDSSYEQYF | TGTGCCAGTGAAGACAGCTCCTACGAGCAGTACTTC
- | - | TRBJ2-1 | TRBV4-1 | CASSHNFPVISYNEQFF | TGCGCCAGCAGCCACAATTTTCCGGTTATCTCCTACAATGAGCAGTTCTTC
- | TRBD2 | TRBJ2-1 | TRBV19 | CASSPWGGSSYNEQFF | TGTGCCAGTAGTCCTTGGGGGGGGAGCTCCTACAATGAGCAGTTCTTC
- | TRBD1 | TRBJ2-4 | TRBV5-6 | CASSPPGQDNIQYF | TGTGCCAGCAGCCCACCGGGACAGGATAACATTCAGTACTTC
few | TRBD1 | TRBJ1-2 | TRBV4-3 | CASSPGGRAVHGYTF | TGCGCCAGCAGCCCAGGGGGCAGGGCGGTCCATGGCTACACCTTC
- | - | TRBJ2-3 | TRBV11-3 | CASSLSGLPDTQYF | TGTGCCAGCAGCTTGTCGGGTTTGCCAGATACGCAGTATTTT
- | TRBD2 | TRBJ2-7 | TRBV28 | CASSQPYSGTRVSYEQYF | TGTGCCAGCAGTCAACCATACTCCGGGACTAGAGTTTCGTACGAGCAGTACTTC
few | - | TRBJ2-7 | TRBV7-9 | CASSTSGAEGGEQYF | TGTGCCAGCAGCACGTCCGGAGCGGAGGGTGGCGAGCAGTACTTC
once | TRBD1 | TRBJ1-2 | TRBV7-8 | CASRPPGGNYGYTF | TGTGCCAGCAGGCCACCAGGGGGTAACTATGGCTACACCTTC
- | TRBD2 | TRBJ2-2 | TRBV7-6 | CASSPGLAGNTGELFF | TGTGCCAGCAGCCCCGGACTAGCGGGGAACACCGGGGAGCTGTTTTTT
- | - | TRBJ1-4 | TRBV27 | CASSLRGFGEKLFF | TGTGCCAGCAGTTTAAGGGGGTTTGGGGAAAAACTGTTTTTT
- | - | TRBJ1-1 | TRBV5-1 | CASRGGLGDTEAFF | TGCGCCAGCAGAGGAGGGTTGGGCGACACTGAAGCTTTCTTT
- | TRBD1 | TRBJ1-2 | TRBV4-3 | CASSQGQGYGYTF | TGCGCCAGCAGCCAAGGACAGGGCTATGGCTACACCTTC
- | TRBD2 | TRBJ2-7 | TRBV18 | CASSMTSGAAYEQYF | TGTGCCAGCTCTATGACTAGCGGGGCCGCCTACGAGCAGTACTTC
- | - | TRBJ2-3 | TRBV4-3 | CASSQDTGVNTDTQYF | TGCGCCAGCAGCCAAGATACCGGGGTCAACACAGATACGCAGTATTTT
once | TRBD1 | TRBJ2-7 | TRBV7-9 | CASSFGQGVEEQYF | TGTGCCAGCAGCTTTGGACAGGGGGTTGAAGAGCAGTACTTC
- | TRBD2 | TRBJ2-1 | TRBV7-3 | CASSIAGGGQREQFF | TGTGCCAGCAGCATAGCGGGAGGCGGGCAACGTGAGCAGTTCTTC
- | TRBD1 | TRBJ2-1 | TRBV10-3 | CAIRDRGDNEQFF | TGTGCCATCAGGGACAGGGGGGACAATGAGCAGTTCTTC
- | - | TRBJ2-1 | TRBV25-1 | CASSLQEYNEQFF | TGTGCCAGCAGTCTACAGGAATACAATGAGCAGTTCTTC
- | - | TRBJ2-1 | TRBV28 | CASSWLPGLSLNEQFF | TGTGCCAGCAGTTGGCTCCCTGGACTATCGCTCAATGAGCAGTTCTTC
- | TRBD2 | TRBJ2-2 | TRBV5-4 | CASSSSLAGVLNTGELFF | TGTGCCAGCAGCTCCTCTCTAGCGGGGGTCTTGAACACCGGGGAGCTGTTTTTT
- | TRBD1 | TRBJ1-2 | TRBV30 | CAWGQGGRGYTF | TGTGCCTGGGGACAGGGTGGCCGTGGCTACACCTTC
- | TRBD1 | TRBJ2-3 | TRBV7-3 | CASSLIGTGSTDTQYF | TGTGCCAGCAGCTTAATTGGGACAGGGAGCACAGATACGCAGTATTTT
- | - | TRBJ2-7 | TRBV15 | CATSIAVSYEQYF | TGTGCCACCAGTATAGCGGTCTCCTACGAGCAGTACTTC
- | - | TRBJ2-1 | TRBV5-1 | CASSLANNEQFF | TGCGCCAGCAGCTTGGCTAACAATGAGCAGTTCTTC
- | - | TRBJ2-7 | TRBV27 | CASSLSQGVYEQYF | TGTGCCAGCAGTTTATCCCAGGGTGTCTACGAGCAGTACTTC
- | TRBD2 | TRBJ2-3 | TRBV7-2 | CASSLVSGRAGDTQYF | TGTGCCAGCAGCTTAGTTAGCGGGAGGGCTGGAGATACGCAGTATTTT
- | TRBD1 | TRBJ2-7 | TRBV11-2 | CASTRDRGEQYF | TGTGCCAGCACCCGTGACAGGGGCGAGCAGTACTTC
large | - | TRBJ2-1 | TRBV10-2 | CATSGEDYNEQFF | TGCGCCACCTCGGGAGAGGACTACAATGAGCAGTTCTTC
once | - | TRBJ1-2 | TRBV7-9 | CASSLGGEAQGFGYTF | TGTGCCAGCAGCTTGGGCGGTGAGGCACAGGGTTTTGGCTACACCTTC
- | - | TRBJ2-6 | TRBV23-1 | CASSQVVPQATSGANVLTF | TGCGCCAGCAGTCAAGTCGTACCACAGGCCACCTCTGGGGCCAACGTCCTGACTTTC
- | TRBD1 | TRBJ1-2 | TRBV18 | CASSPGTVDNYGYTF | TGTGCCAGCTCACCCGGGACAGTCGATAACTATGGCTACACCTTC
- | TRBD2 | TRBJ2-1 | TRBV4-3 | CASSHIAGGNNEQFF | TGCGCCAGCAGCCACATAGCGGGAGGGAACAATGAGCAGTTCTTC
- | - | TRBJ2-6 | TRBV19 | CAGGSRGSGANVLTF | TGTGCCGGCGGAAGCCGGGGTTCTGGGGCCAACGTCCTGACTTTC
once | TRBD1 | TRBJ1-4 | TRBV2 | CASRLFRDSGEKLFF | TGTGCCAGCAGGCTGTTCCGGGACAGCGGGGAAAAACTGTTTTTT